This TCR beta chain stems from a study of blood T cells in healthy people across ages. This CDR3 has 16 amino acids. Then a second PCR, running roughly 7 to 11 cycles, was carried out with a sample-barcoded 5' primer and a J-beta primer mix. In TCRdb, the 5' RACE reads were re-called with MiXCR into one record per CDR3 protein. The data show more than 650,000 distinct CDR3 sequences, roughly 25% seen once. Another study also made use of these data, one on T cells of mothers and their children.

The rearrangement uses TRBV12-3 or TRBV12-4 and TRBJ2-5; 10 nucleotides line up with TRBD2. The assigned J gene may be wrong: the sequence end matches TRBJ2-1 better. This clonotype was obtained from a boy aged 5-17 years in good health. The sequencing input was blood. CDR3 amino acids: CASSSHTSGVNNEQFF. The CDR3 coding sequence is TGTGCCAGCAGTTCCCATACTAGCGGGGTCAACAATGAGCAGTTCTTC.